A selection of T cell receptor beta chains follows, all from one sample in a study of ipilimumab plus nivolumab after autologous stem cell transplantation. Using immunoSEQ multiplex PCR, the repertoire was profiled, and TCRdb retains in-frame clones only, with some absent. This table holds about 20,000 clones, around four fifths found once. The sample here was PBMCs, taken in a trial of ipilimumab plus nivolumab as post-transplant consolidation. The receptors here all came from a male donor with diffuse large B-cell lymphoma. CDR3s include the opening cysteine and the closing phenylalanine or tryptophan. The D gene is left open where the match is weak. Clone size appears in some rows only: once, few, many, or a class for an expanded clone.

cdr3_nt | cdr3_aa | j_call | clone_size | v_call | d_call
TGTGCCAGCAGTTTTCTGCCCAATCAGCCCCAGCATTTT | CASSFLPNQPQHF | TRBJ1-5 | medium-sized | TRBV27 | .
TGTGCCAGCGGGAGACCCTCCCAAGAGACCCAGTACTTC | CASGRPSQETQYF | TRBJ2-5 | . | TRBV5-6 | .
TGTGCCAGCAGCTCGGGGCCCGGGGAATACACTGAAGCTTTCTTT | CASSSGPGEYTEAFF | TRBJ1-1 | . | TRBV5-6 | .
TGTGCCAGCAGCTTAGGACTAGCGGAAGAGACCCAGTACTTC | CASSLGLAEETQYF | TRBJ2-5 | . | TRBV7-2 | TRBD2
TGTGCCAGCAGGACCGGGACAGGGTCCGGGGAGCTGTTTTTT | CASRTGTGSGELFF | TRBJ2-2 | . | TRBV11-3 | TRBD1
TGTGCCAGCAGCTTAGCCTTGGAATACCCCTACGAGCAGTACTTC | CASSLALEYPYEQYF | TRBJ2-7 | . | TRBV7-2 | .
TGCGCCAGCAGCCAAGATTTAGCGAGGGGGATGTCCGGGGAGCTGTTTTTT | CASSQDLARGMSGELFF | TRBJ2-2 | . | TRBV4-1 | .
TGTGCCAGCAGCGTAGAGGAGACGCACTCCTACGAGCAGTACTTC | CASSVEETHSYEQYF | TRBJ2-7 | . | TRBV9 | .
TGTGCCAGCAGCTTAGTACGGACCCACAATGAGCAGTTCTTC | CASSLVRTHNEQFF | TRBJ2-1 | . | TRBV7-2 | .
TGTGCCAGCAGTTTTGGGACAGGGTCATATCAGCCCCAGCATTTT | CASSFGTGSYQPQHF | TRBJ1-5 | . | TRBV7-9 | TRBD1
TGTGCCAGCAGCCCTTTTGGGGACCAAGAGACCCAGTACTTC | CASSPFGDQETQYF | TRBJ2-5 | . | TRBV9 | .
TGCGCCAGCAGCCAAGATCAGGGACTCAGTTCCTACGAGCAGTACTTC | CASSQDQGLSSYEQYF | TRBJ2-7 | . | TRBV4-3 | .
TGTGCCAGCAGCTCCGGACAGGGGGCCCACGAGCAGTACTTC | CASSSGQGAHEQYF | TRBJ2-7 | few | TRBV7-2 | TRBD1
TGTGCCAGCAGCTTCGACAGGGAATATGAGCAGTTCTTC | CASSFDREYEQFF | TRBJ2-1 | . | TRBV7-2 | TRBD1
TGTGCCAGCAGCTTACGGGACAGGGGGTCTATCGATGAGCAGTTCTTC | CASSLRDRGSIDEQFF | TRBJ2-1 | . | TRBV7-9 | TRBD1
TGTGCCAGCAGCTTAGGGACAATGAGCTCCTACGAGCAGTACTTC | CASSLGTMSSYEQYF | TRBJ2-7 | . | TRBV5-4 | .
TGTGCCAGCAGCTTACGGCCCCCCTGGGGGACCGGGGAGCTGTTTTTT | CASSLRPPWGTGELFF | TRBJ2-2 | . | TRBV7-3 | .
TGTGCCAGCAGCTTTGCGATCACAGATACGCAGTATTTT | CASSFAITDTQYF | TRBJ2-3 | . | TRBV7-2 | .
TGTGCCAGTAGTATCCAACGACAGAGAGGCCCCTATACGCAGTATTTT | CASSIQRQRGPYTQYF | TRBJ2-3 | . | TRBV19 | .
TGTGCCAGCAGTTCGGGACAGGGAAATCAGCCCCAGCATTTT | CASSSGQGNQPQHF | TRBJ1-5 | few | TRBV28 | TRBD1
TGTGCCATCAGTCCCACTAGCGGGGGGGCTAACACCGGGGAGCTGTTTTTT | CAISPTSGGANTGELFF | TRBJ2-2 | . | TRBV10-3 | TRBD2
TGCGCCAGCAGCTTTGGAGGGAACACCGGGGAGCTGTTTTTT | CASSFGGNTGELFF | TRBJ2-2 | few | TRBV5-1 | .
TGTGCCAGCAGTGAATTTGGGGCGGGGGGATCGATCTACGAGCAGTACTTC | CASSEFGAGGSIYEQYF | TRBJ2-7 | . | TRBV6-1 | TRBD2
TGTGCCAGCAGTTCCCCAGGGCCATACGAACAGCCCCAGCATTTT | CASSSPGPYEQPQHF | TRBJ1-5 | once | TRBV28 | .
TGTGCCAGCAGTCTCGGGGGCTATAATGAAAAACTGTTTTTT | CASSLGGYNEKLFF | TRBJ1-4 | . | TRBV5-2 | .
TGTGCCAGCAGCTTAATCGGGACCGATGACAATGAGCAGTTCTTC | CASSLIGTDDNEQFF | TRBJ2-1 | few | TRBV7-3 | .
TGTGCCAGCAGTTTAAGCGGCACAGATACGCAGTATTTT | CASSLSGTDTQYF | TRBJ2-3 | . | TRBV27 | .
TGTGCCAGCAGTTTCCGGTTCCGGGCTGGGGAGCTGTTTTTT | CASSFRFRAGELFF | TRBJ2-2 | . | TRBV6-5 | .
TGCGCCAGCAGCTCCAAACTGACAGGGGGCAACAATTCACCCCTCCACTTT | CASSSKLTGGNNSPLHF | TRBJ1-6 | . | TRBV5-1 | TRBD1
TGTGCCAGCAGCCCAACGGGGACAGGGGGACAGCCCCAGCATTTT | CASSPTGTGGQPQHF | TRBJ1-5 | . | TRBV9 | TRBD1
TGCGCCAGCAGCCCGATACAGGGGGCCAGAACCGAGCAGTACTTC | CASSPIQGARTEQYF | TRBJ2-7 | . | TRBV5-1 | TRBD1
TGTGCCAGCAGCCCCCAGGGTACCAAAAACATTCAGTACTTC | CASSPQGTKNIQYF | TRBJ2-4 | few | TRBV9 | .
TGTGCCAGCAGCTTCGGGGGGCCCCAAGAGACCCAGTACTTC | CASSFGGPQETQYF | TRBJ2-5 | . | TRBV5-6 | .
TGTGCCAGCAGCACCAGGACAGGGGGCGATTACGAGCAGTACTTC | CASSTRTGGDYEQYF | TRBJ2-7 | . | TRBV7-9 | TRBD1
TGTGCCAGCAGCCACCGGACAGAGGCTCCTAATGAGCAGTTCTTC | CASSHRTEAPNEQFF | TRBJ2-1 | . | TRBV7-9 | .
TGCGCCAGCAGCCCCTTCGCGGGGGGGGCCGGGGAGCTGTTTTTT | CASSPFAGGAGELFF | TRBJ2-2 | . | TRBV4-1 | TRBD2
TGTGCCAGCAAGAGGACCGGGACAGGGGTGGGCTATGGCTACACCTTC | CASKRTGTGVGYGYTF | TRBJ1-2 | . | TRBV5-4 | TRBD1
TGTGCCAGCTCAGGCGACCCCCCCGAGCAGTACTTC | CASSGDPPEQYF | TRBJ2-7 | . | TRBV18 | .
TGTGCCAGCAGTTACTCACCAACGGGGTCACCCCTCCACTTT | CASSYSPTGSPLHF | TRBJ1-6 | few | TRBV6-5 | .
TGTGCCAGCAGTTTATCCGGGGGCTCCTACGAGCAGTACTTC | CASSLSGGSYEQYF | TRBJ2-7 | . | TRBV28 | .
TGTGCCAGCAGTACGGGTGGCGGAAGCTCCTACAATGAGCAGTTCTTC | CASSTGGGSSYNEQFF | TRBJ2-1 | . | TRBV11-3 | .
TGTGCCAGTAGCGACAGTCTTTCCTACAATGAGCAGTTCTTC | CASSDSLSYNEQFF | TRBJ2-1 | . | TRBV19 | .
TGTGCCAGCATCGGACCTAATGAAAAACTGTTTTTT | CASIGPNEKLFF | TRBJ1-4 | few | TRBV6-1 | .
TGTGCCAGCAGTTTAATTGCCGGTCGCTCCTACGAGCAGTACTTC | CASSLIAGRSYEQYF | TRBJ2-7 | . | TRBV28 | .